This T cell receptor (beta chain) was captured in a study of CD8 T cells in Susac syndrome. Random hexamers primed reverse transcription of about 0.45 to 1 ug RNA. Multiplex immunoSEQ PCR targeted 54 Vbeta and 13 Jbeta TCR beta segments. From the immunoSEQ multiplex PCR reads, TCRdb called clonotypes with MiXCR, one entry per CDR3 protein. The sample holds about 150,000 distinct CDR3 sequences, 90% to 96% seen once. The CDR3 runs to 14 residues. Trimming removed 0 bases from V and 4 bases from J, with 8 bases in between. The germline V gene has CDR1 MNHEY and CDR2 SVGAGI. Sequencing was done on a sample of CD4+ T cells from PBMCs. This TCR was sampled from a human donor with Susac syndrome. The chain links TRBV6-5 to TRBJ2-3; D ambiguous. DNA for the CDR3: TGTGCCAGCAGTTACTCGTCGTCCGCAGATACGCAGTATTTT. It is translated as CASSYSSSADTQYF.